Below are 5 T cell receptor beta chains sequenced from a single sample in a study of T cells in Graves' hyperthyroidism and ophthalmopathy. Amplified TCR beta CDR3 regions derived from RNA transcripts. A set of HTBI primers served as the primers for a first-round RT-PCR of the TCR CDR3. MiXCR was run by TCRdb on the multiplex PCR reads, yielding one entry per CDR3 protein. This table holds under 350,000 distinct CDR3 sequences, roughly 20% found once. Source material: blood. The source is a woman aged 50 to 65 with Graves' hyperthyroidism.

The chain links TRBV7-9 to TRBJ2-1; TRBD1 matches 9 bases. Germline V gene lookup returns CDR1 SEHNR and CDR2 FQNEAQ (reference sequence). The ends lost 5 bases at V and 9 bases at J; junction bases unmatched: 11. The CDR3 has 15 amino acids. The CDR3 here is CASSVQGARSSEQFF. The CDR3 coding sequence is TGTGCCAGCAGCGTACAGGGGGCGCGATCAAGTGAGCAGTTCTTC.

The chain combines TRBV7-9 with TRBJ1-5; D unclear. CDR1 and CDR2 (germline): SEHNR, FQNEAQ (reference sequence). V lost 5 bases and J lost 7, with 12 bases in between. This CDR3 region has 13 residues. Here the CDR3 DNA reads TGTGCCAGCAGCCTGTCCTTTGGGCAGCCCCAGCATTTT. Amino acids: CASSLSFGQPQHF.

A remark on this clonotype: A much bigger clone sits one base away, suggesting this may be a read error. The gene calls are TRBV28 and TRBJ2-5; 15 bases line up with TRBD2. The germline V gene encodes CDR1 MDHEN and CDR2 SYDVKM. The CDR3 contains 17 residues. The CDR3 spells CGSSSPGLAGGQETQYF. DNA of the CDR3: TGTGGCAGCAGTTCACCGGGACTAGCGGGAGGTCAAGAGACCCAGTACTTC. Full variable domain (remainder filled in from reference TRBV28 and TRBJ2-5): DVKVTQSSRYLVKRTGEKVFLECVQDMDHENMFWYRQDPGLGLRLIYFSYDVKMKEKGDIPEGYSVSREKKERFSLILESASTNQTSMYLCGSSSPGLAGGQETQYFGPGTRLLVL.

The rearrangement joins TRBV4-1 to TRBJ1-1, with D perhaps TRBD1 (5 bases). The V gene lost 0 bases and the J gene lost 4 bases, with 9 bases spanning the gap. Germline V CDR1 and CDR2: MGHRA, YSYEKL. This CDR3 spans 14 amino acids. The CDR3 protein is CASSQEGVSTEAFF. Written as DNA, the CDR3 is TGCGCCAGCAGCCAAGAGGGGGTGAGCACTGAAGCTTTCTTT.

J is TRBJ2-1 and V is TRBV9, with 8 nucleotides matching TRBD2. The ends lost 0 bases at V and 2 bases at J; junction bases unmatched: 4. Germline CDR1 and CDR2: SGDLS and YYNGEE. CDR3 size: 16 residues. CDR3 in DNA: TGTGCCAGCAGCGTAGCGGGGGGGATAACCTACAATGAGCAGTTCTTC. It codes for CASSVAGGITYNEQFF.